The 8 T cell receptor beta chains given below trace back to one sample, sequenced in a study of cytomegalovirus exposure and HLA in healthy donors (dated by TCRdb to about 2017). The protocol used for the library was the immunoSEQ multiplex PCR assay. For the multiplex PCR, a mixture combining 60 forward primers for TCR Vbeta segments and 13 reverse primers for TCR Jbeta segments was used. TCRdb stores this immuneACCESS table with in-frame sequences only. Part of the clones is absent; in the studies checked, under half of the shortfall reflects unresolved V genes, and no reason is known for the rest. The sample table holds around 150,000 clones, of which approximately 72% were seen once. The ten largest account for 1.1% to 1.5% of the sample. Sequencing was done on a sample of PBMCs. These receptor sequences come from a man aged 45 to 65 in good health and CMV-seronegative.

This chain joins TRBV28 and TRBJ1-5, with D possibly matching TRBD1 (5 bases). V gave up 4 bases and J gave up 0 bases, with 13 bases separating them. CDR1 MDHEN and CDR2 SYDVKM come from the germline V gene. This CDR3 region has 16 residues. The DNA of the CDR3 is TGTGCCAGCAGTTCCCCAAGGACATTTAGCAATCAGCCCCAGCATTTT. Its translation: CASSSPRTFSNQPQHF. Based on the CDR3 plus reference TRBV28 and TRBJ1-5, the full variable domain is DVKVTQSSRYLVKRTGEKVFLECVQDMDHENMFWYRQDPGLGLRLIYFSYDVKMKEKGDIPEGYSVSREKKERFSLILESASTNQTSMYLCASSSPRTFSNQPQHFGDGTRLSIL.

This clone has a handful of counts. Within the sample, other DNA sequences also encode this same CDR3. The gene calls are TRBV10-3 and TRBJ1-5, with 7 nucleotides matching TRBD1. CDR1 and CDR2 from the germline V gene are ENHRY and SYGVKD. The CDR3 contains 14 residues. V lost 9 bases and J lost 0; bases outside the gene matches: 5. The CDR3 DNA follows: TGTGCCATATCAGGGGGAGATAGCAATCAGCCCCAGCATTTT. Its translation: CAISGGDSNQPQHF.

This clone has only a few counts. The CDR3 loop reads CASSYNLAGDEQFF. The CDR3 nucleotides read TGTGCCAGCAGTTACAACCTAGCGGGCGACGAGCAGTTCTTC. The rearrangement joins TRBV6-5 to TRBJ2-1; 8 bases align to TRBD2. The CDR3 has 14 amino acids. Germline-derived CDR1 and CDR2 are MNHEY and SVGAGI. V was pared by 2 bases and J by 10 bases, with 7 bases of the junction left unmatched.

This chain uses TRBV4-3 with TRBJ1-5, with a possible D match to TRBD1 (6 bases). Germline V gives CDR1 LGHNA, CDR2 YSLEER. The V end lost 1 base, the J end lost 6 bases, and 10 bases lay between the germline ends. The CDR3 covers 14 residues. The CDR3 here is CASSQGQEVQPQHF. The CDR3 DNA sequence: TGCGCCAGCAGCCAAGGACAGGAGGTTCAGCCCCAGCATTTT.

The chain employs TRBV9 and TRBJ2-7, with 9 positions matching TRBD2. J gave up 2 bases and V 6 bases, and 9 bases lay outside the gene matches. Germline V gene lookup returns CDR1 SGDLS and CDR2 YYNGEE. The CDR3 sequence is 15 residues long. CDR3 in DNA: TGTGCCAGCACAAAGGGGCTAGCGGGGACCTACGAGCAGTACTTC. Translation: CASTKGLAGTYEQYF.

A single count supports this clone. V gene TRBV5-1 combines with J gene TRBJ1-6, with a tentative D call TRBD1 (6 bases). The CDR3 has 15 amino acids. Germline V gene data show CDR1 as SGHRS and CDR2 as YFSETQ. Trimming took off 1 base at V and 10 bases at J, with 15 bases between the two ends. Written as DNA, the CDR3 is TGCGCCAGCAGCTTGACAGGGTCTAAGGGGTCACCCCTCCACTTT. Amino acid sequence: CASSLTGSKGSPLHF. Full variable domain (remainder filled in from reference TRBV5-1 and TRBJ1-6): KAGVTQTPRYLIKTRGQQVTLSCSPISGHRSVSWYQQTPGQGLQFLFEYFSETQRNKGNFPGRFSGRQFSNSRSEMNVSTLELGDSALYLCASSLTGSKGSPLHFGNGTRLTVT.

The DNA of the CDR3 is TGTGCCAGCAGCTTACAACAGGGACCCAACTATCGGGGCTACACCTTC. Translation: CASSLQQGPNYRGYTF. The chain uses TRBV7-2 and TRBJ1-2; the D gene is possibly TRBD1 (6 bases). The CDR3 loop spans 16 amino acids. Germline assignment: CDR1 SGHTA and CDR2 FQGNSA. Deletions cut 2 bases from V and 8 bases from J, with 21 bases between. The whole variable domain, filled in from reference TRBV7-2 and TRBJ1-2, reads GAGVSQSPSNKVTEKGKDVELRCDPISGHTALYWYRQSLGQGLEFLIYFQGNSAPDKSGLPSDRFSAERTGGSVSTLTIQRTQQEDSAVYLCASSLQQGPNYRGYTFGSGTRLTVV.

This clone was seen just once. The gene calls are TRBV27 and TRBJ2-1, with D possibly matching TRBD1 (6 bases). V lost 6 bases, J lost 4 bases, and 13 bases lay in between. This CDR3 region has 14 residues. Germline V gene sequence: CDR1 MNHEY, CDR2 SMNVEV (reference sequence). The CDR3 region is CASSFYRDYNEQFF. CDR3 in DNA: TGTGCCAGCAGCTTCTACAGGGATTACAATGAGCAGTTCTTC.